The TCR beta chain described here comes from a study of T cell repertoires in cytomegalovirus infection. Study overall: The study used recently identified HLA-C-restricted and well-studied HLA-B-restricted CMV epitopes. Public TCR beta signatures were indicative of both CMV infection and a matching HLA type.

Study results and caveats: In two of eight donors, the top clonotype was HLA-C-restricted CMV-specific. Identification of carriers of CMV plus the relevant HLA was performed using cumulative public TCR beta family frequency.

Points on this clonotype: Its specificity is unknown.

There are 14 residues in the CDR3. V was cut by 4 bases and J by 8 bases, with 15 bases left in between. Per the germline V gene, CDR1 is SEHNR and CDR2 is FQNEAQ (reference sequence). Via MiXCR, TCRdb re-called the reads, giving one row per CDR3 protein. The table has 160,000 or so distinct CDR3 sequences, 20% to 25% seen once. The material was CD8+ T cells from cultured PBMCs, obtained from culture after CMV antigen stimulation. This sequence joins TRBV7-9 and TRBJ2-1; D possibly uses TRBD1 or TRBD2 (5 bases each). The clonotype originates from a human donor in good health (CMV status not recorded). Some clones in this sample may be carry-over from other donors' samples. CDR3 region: CASSSTPGRDEQFF. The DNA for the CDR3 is TGTGCCAGCAGCTCCACCCCGGGGCGCGATGAGCAGTTCTTC.